Listed below are T cell receptor beta chains from one sample, sequenced in a study of breast tumors, draining lymph nodes, adjacent tissues. TCRdb analysed the multiplex PCR reads with MiXCR anew, one entry per CDR3 protein. Here the sample spans roughly 130,000 distinct CDR3 sequences, 32% being singletons. Source material: axillary lymph node tissue. All receptors come from a female donor with breast cancer. Some clones in this sample may be carry-over from other donors' samples. Each CDR3 is given with its conserved first and last residue. The order of the fields is clone size, J gene, V gene, D gene, CDR3 protein, CDR3 DNA. The D gene is left open where the match is weak. The listing skips clone size in some rows; elsewhere it reads once, few, many or a size class.

>many|TRBJ2-7|TRBV7-2|TRBD2
CASSAWGGDYYEQYF
TGTGCCAGCAGCGCTTGGGGGGGAGATTACTACGAGCAGTACTTC
>NA|TRBJ1-1|TRBV7-8|TRBD1
CASSNRGLNTEAFF
TGTGCCAGCAGCAACAGGGGGCTGAACACTGAAGCTTTCTTT
>once|TRBJ1-6|TRBV19|TRBD1
CASSKTGVNSPLHF
TGTGCCAGTAGTAAAACAGGGGTTAATTCACCCCTCCACTTT
>many|TRBJ1-5|TRBV6-6|NA
CASSHPGVRGNQPQHF
TGTGCCAGCAGTCACCCAGGGGTTCGGGGCAATCAGCCCCAGCATTTT
>NA|TRBJ2-3|TRBV20-1|NA
CSALRGGPGAQYF
TGCAGTGCTCTGAGGGGGGGGCCTGGTGCGCAGTATTTT
>many|TRBJ2-5|TRBV12-3/TRBV12-4|NA
CASSHPGSSETQYF
TGTGCCAGCAGCCACCCGGGATCATCGGAGACCCAGTACTTC
>NA|TRBJ2-2|TRBV10-3|NA
CAISLGRTSTRELFF
TGTGCCATCAGTCTAGGGCGGACCAGCACCAGGGAGCTGTTTTTT
>NA|TRBJ1-2|TRBV4-1|NA
CASSQVPGAYTF
TGCGCCAGCAGCCAAGTGCCAGGGGCCTACACCTTC
>many|TRBJ2-3|TRBV18|TRBD1
CASSPREQGRRTDTQYF
TGTGCCAGCTCACCACGGGAACAGGGGAGACGAACAGATACGCAGTATTTT
>NA|TRBJ2-7|TRBV19|TRBD2
CASSISGTSGTEQYF
TGTGCCAGTAGTATATCTGGGACTAGCGGGACCGAGCAGTACTTC
>NA|TRBJ1-3|TRBV6-5|TRBD1
CASSQPVDRTNYGNTIYF
TGTGCCAGCAGTCAACCGGTGGACAGGACTAACTATGGAAACACCATATATTTT
>many|TRBJ2-7|TRBV18|NA
CASSPIQGSSYEQYF
TGTGCCAGCTCACCAATCCAAGGGAGCTCCTACGAGCAGTACTTC
>many|TRBJ2-4|TRBV12-3/TRBV12-4|TRBD1
CASSLGDRHIQYF
TGTGCCAGCAGTTTAGGGGACAGACACATTCAGTACTTC
>NA|TRBJ2-3|TRBV10-2|TRBD2
CASRYSGGAADTQYF
TGCGCCAGCAGATATAGCGGGGGGGCGGCAGATACGCAGTATTTT
>many|TRBJ2-1|TRBV3-1|TRBD2
CASSQDRLAGSNEQFF
TGTGCCAGCAGCCAAGATCGCCTAGCGGGGTCTAATGAGCAGTTCTTC
>many|TRBJ2-1|TRBV6-5|TRBD2
CASSYLAGGPGNEQFF
TGTGCCAGCAGTTACTTAGCGGGGGGGCCAGGGAATGAGCAGTTCTTC
>NA|TRBJ1-6|TRBV7-9|NA
CAGSPTQQGLNSPPHF
TGTGCCGGCAGCCCCACCCAGCAGGGGTTAAATTCACCCCCCCACTTT
>many|TRBJ2-2|TRBV2|TRBD1
CASSGDSGTGELFF
TGTGCCAGCAGTGGGGACAGTGGCACCGGGGAGCTGTTTTTT
>NA|TRBJ2-4|TRBV4-2|NA
CASSQKEGWDSLQYF
TGTGCCAGCAGCCAGAAAGAGGGGTGGGATTCTCTTCAGTACTTC
>NA|TRBJ1-5|TRBV12-3/TRBV12-4|NA
CASSVRQQETQHF
TGTGCCAGCAGCGTAAGGCAACAAGAGACCCAGCATTTT
>many|TRBJ2-1|TRBV9|NA
CASSVSSDSGEQFF
TGTGCCAGCAGCGTCTCTTCGGATTCGGGTGAGCAGTTCTTC
>many|TRBJ2-1|TRBV20-1|NA
CSAGGTGGFLNEQFF
TGCAGTGCCGGGGGAACGGGGGGCTTTCTCAATGAGCAGTTCTTC
>NA|TRBJ2-6|TRBV19|NA
CASTNGAGANVLTF
TGTGCCAGTACCAATGGGGCAGGGGCCAACGTCCTGACTTTC
>NA|TRBJ1-4|TRBV7-9|NA
CASSQWGTNEKLFF
TGTGCCAGCAGCCAGTGGGGGACCAACGAAAAACTGTTTTTT
>many|TRBJ1-6|TRBV3-1|NA
CASRSTALGNSPLHF
TGTGCCAGCAGATCCACAGCATTAGGTAATTCACCCCTCCACTTT
>once|TRBJ2-5|TRBV9|NA
CASSVGGPNQPQYF
TGTGCCAGCAGCGTAGGGGGGCCCAATCAGCCCCAGTACTTC
>many|TRBJ2-2|TRBV7-3|NA
CASSLTPRVGNTGELFF
TGTGCCAGCAGCTTAACGCCCAGGGTAGGGAACACCGGGGAGCTGTTTTTT
>many|TRBJ1-2|TRBV10-3|NA
CAISERDSRSGYTF
TGTGCCATCAGTGAACGCGACAGTCGGTCAGGTTACACCTTC
>many|TRBJ2-5|TRBV20-1|TRBD2
CSARLAGGQQETQYF
TGCAGTGCTAGGCTAGCGGGGGGCCAACAAGAGACCCAGTACTTC
>NA|TRBJ1-2|TRBV13|TRBD1
CASPTRTGLFDTF
TGTGCTAGTCCGACCCGGACAGGGCTTTTCGACACCTTC
>many|TRBJ2-3|TRBV5-1|TRBD2
CASSPVLAGATSTDTQYF
TGCGCCAGCAGCCCCGTTCTAGCGGGGGCCACAAGCACAGATACGCAGTATTTT
>many|TRBJ1-2|TRBV10-2|NA
CASSESIKIPNYGYTF
TGCGCCAGCAGTGAGTCGATTAAAATTCCTAACTATGGCTACACCTTC
>many|TRBJ2-7|TRBV6-1|TRBD1
CASSQRQGAYEQYF
TGTGCCAGCAGTCAACGCCAGGGGGCCTACGAGCAGTACTTC